This T cell receptor (beta chain) appears in the sequencing data of a study of lymphopenia after photon versus proton radiotherapy (dated by TCRdb to between 2018 and 2021). Regarding the study in general: The study compared the immunological effects of photon versus proton radiation therapy in patients with gastrointestinal tumors who developed high-grade lymphopenia. The roughly 18 patients in the cohort had gastrointestinal tumors, were treated with either photon or proton therapy, and subsequently developed lymphopenia. The goal of the study was to characterize the differences between the two radiation modalities in how they affect the immune system. Summary of the overall study and its limitations: After the lymphocyte count nadir, oligoclonal expansion, especially of CD8+ Temra cells, was observed in photon-treated repertoires, and the drop in diversity was driven by this expansion. The survival association was assessed only in patients who died, and better survival with proton therapy was presented by the authors as a possibility rather than a demonstrated result. Proton-treated patients stayed relatively stable during treatment, while photon-treated patients lost naive T cells and TCR diversity and gained effector/memory populations. Across the cohort, among patients who died, a greater drop in TCR diversity after the nadir was inversely correlated with overall survival time.

Library prep was done by the immunoSEQ multiplex PCR assay. Alongside multiparametric flow cytometry, deep sequencing of rearranged TCR beta loci was used to profile the T cell repertoires. TCRdb took this table from immuneACCESS and kept in-frame rearrangements with V and J called. Such tables lack part of the clones; where checked against another copy, unresolved V genes explain under half of the gap, and the rest is unexplained. This sample holds 15,000 or so clones; roughly nine tenths were observed only once. 55% to 60% of the sample is in the top ten clones. A distance of 16 bases separates the germline ends of V and J, which lose 4 bases and 7 bases respectively. The CDR3 holds 15 amino acids from the cysteine to the phenylalanine. The read is trimmed to its CDR3 DNA, 45 bases read in frame from base 1. CDR1 and CDR2 were assigned from the germline V gene as SGHNT and YENEEA. A word on this clone: Its antigen has not been determined. It has no much larger one-base neighbor in the sample; base qualities were not kept.

This sequence uses TRBV11-3 and TRBJ2-2, with TRBD2 as a weak D call on 5 bases. The sample here was peripheral blood, taken from a patient treated with proton-based radiotherapy. This TCR came from a woman aged 55-70 years with cholangiocarcinoma. Some clones in this sample may be carry-over from other donors' samples. The CDR3 is CASSSRSGSGGELFF. The base sequence is TGTGCCAGCAGCTCCCGGTCGGGAAGCGGCGGGGAGCTGTTTTTT.